The 17 T cell receptor gamma chains below come from one sample, sequenced in a study of gammadelta T cells in human blood. TCRdb re-processed the RT-PCR reads using CATT. This table holds roughly 190 gamma-chain clones, under 40% found once. Sequencing used non-Vgamma9Vdelta2 gamma-delta T cells from fetal blood. These receptors all come from a human fetus.

This clone turned up a few times. The gene calls are TRGV5 and TRGJP2. The CDR3 is 16 amino acids. The germline V gene encodes CDR1 VINAFY and CDR2 YDVSNSKD. Unmatched junction bases numbered 10, after V lost 0 bases and J lost 6 bases. CDR3 protein: CATWDRRQSGDWIKTF. CDR3 DNA: TGTGCCACCTGGGACAGGCGGCAGTCTGGTGATTGGATCAAGACGTTT.

By sample share, this clone is large. This sequence joins TRGV5 and TRGJP1. The CDR3 runs to 13 residues. Germline-derived CDR1 and CDR2 are VINAFY and YDVSNSKD. V was pared by 2 bases and J by 11 bases, with 8 bases of the junction left unmatched. CDR3 residues: CATWDTPRWFKIF. CDR3 coding DNA: TGTGCCACCTGGGACACTCCTCGGTGGTTCAAGATATTT.

Judged by abundance, this clone is large. The V and J genes are TRGV10 and TRGJ1 or TRGJ2. TRGV10 is marked as an open reading frame, function uncertain. J lost 2 bases, V lost 8 bases, and 4 bases had no gene match. There are 12 residues in the CDR3. CDR3 region: CAAWDYYYKKLF. The DNA of the CDR3 is TGTGCTGCGTGGGATTATTATTATAAGAAACTCTTT.

The genes are TRGV3 and TRGJP2. Unmatched junction bases numbered 25, after V lost 3 bases and J lost 9 bases. Germline V lookup: CDR1 VTNTFY, CDR2 YDVSTARD (reference sequence). The CDR3 is 19 residues long. CDR3 nucleotides: TGTGCCACCTGGGACGGGACGCGTTGGACGCCCCAAAACAATTGGATCAAGACGTTT. Amino acids: CATWDGTRWTPQNNWIKTF.

About this clone: It differs at one base from a far larger clone, so likely a read error. The identical CDR3 is also encoded by other nucleotide sequences in the sample. V and J are TRGV9 and TRGJ1 or TRGJ2. From germline, CDR1 is GITISATS and CDR2 ISYDGTV (reference sequence). The CDR3 has 11 amino acids. This CDR3 is CALWEVRKKLF. CDR3 in DNA: TGTGCATTGTGGGAGGTGCGGAAGAAACTCTTT.

By share, this clone counts as large. The gene calls are TRGV10 and TRGJP1. TRGV10 is noted as an ORF with a role that remains uncertain. With 10 bases clipped from V and 9 bases from J, the junction kept 6 bases outside the gene matches. The CDR3 is 11 amino acids. The CDR3 spells CAALLSWFKIF. The CDR3 nucleotides read TGTGCTGCGTTACTGAGTTGGTTCAAGATATTT.

Points on this clone: TCRdb attributes to this sequence the protein of a much larger clone, which differs from the DNA translation at residue 9; a read error is likely, and the protein displayed is translated from the DNA. This chain joins TRGV5 and TRGJ1 or TRGJ2. Per germline, CDR1 VINAFY and CDR2 YDVSNSKD. The trim removed 3 bases at V and 9 bases at J, leaving 11 bases unmatched. There are 13 residues in the CDR3. The CDR3 sequence is CATWDGPRCKKLF. The DNA for the CDR3 is TGTGCCACCTGGGACGGTCCTCGGTGTAAGAAACTCTTT.

Details on this clone: A much more abundant neighbour one base away suggests this may be a read error. The chain links TRGV10 to TRGJ1 or TRGJ2. TRGV10 is flagged as an ORF with uncertain function. V lost 10 bases, J lost 2 bases, and 6 bases stayed unmatched. This CDR3 contains 12 residues. The CDR3 DNA reads TGTGCTGCGTTGGATTATTATTATAAGAAACTCTTT. Protein sequence: CAALDYYYKKLF.

This clone is classed as large (0.1 to 1%). This chain joins TRGV9 and TRGJ1 or TRGJ2. The CDR3 is 18 amino acids. CDR1 is GITISATS and CDR2 is ISYDGTV in the germline V gene (reference sequence). The V gene end was trimmed by 2 bases and the J gene end by 10 bases; junction bases not matched to a gene: 26. The CDR3 loop is CALWEAIYYPKPRGKKLF. CDR3 in DNA: TGTGCCTTGTGGGAGGCCATTTATTATCCAAAACCGAGGGGGAAGAAACTCTTT.

By share of the sample, this clone is large. The chain uses TRGV5 and TRGJ1 or TRGJ2. The junction had 1 base not matched to a gene; V was cut back by 0 bases and J by 5 bases. Germline CDR1 reads VINAFY; CDR2 reads YDVSNSKD. There are 12 residues in the CDR3. CDR3 sequence: CATWDRHYKKLF. The DNA of the CDR3 is TGTGCCACCTGGGACAGGCATTATAAGAAACTCTTT.

As concerns this clone: A far larger clone is one nucleotide away, so this likely arose from a read error. The same CDR3 is also encoded by other DNA sequences in this sample. The chain joins TRGV5 to TRGJ1 or TRGJ2. J was trimmed by 1 base and V by 3 bases; bases with no gene match: 3. The CDR3 runs 13 residues. CDR1 is VINAFY, CDR2 YDVSNSKD, per germline. DNA for the CDR3: TGTGCCACCTGGGACCCAAATTATTATAAGAAACTCTTT. Its protein product is CATWDPNYYKKLF.

By share of the sample, this clone is large. The chain joins TRGV2 to TRGJ1 or TRGJ2. The length of the CDR3 is 15 residues. Germline assignment: CDR1 EGSNGY and CDR2 YDSYNSKV. Trimming took 1 base from V and 0 from J; bases not matched to a gene: 6. Here the CDR3 DNA reads TGTGCCACCTGGGACGGCCCTACGAATTATTATAAGAAACTCTTT. As protein: CATWDGPTNYYKKLF.

In its sample, this clone is hyperexpanded. This chain connects TRGV10 to TRGJP1. TRGV10 is designated an ORF whose function remains uncertain. CDR3 length equals 13 residues. V dropped 8 bases and J dropped 0; count of bases not matched to a gene: 1. The CDR3 DNA reads TGTGCTGCGTGGGATACCACTGGTTGGTTCAAGATATTT. As protein: CAAWDTTGWFKIF.

As concerns this clone: Other DNA sequences of this sample code for an identical CDR3. V gene TRGV9 combines with J gene TRGJP. The CDR3 covers 16 residues. After removal of 0 bases from V and 7 bases from J, the junction contained 3 bases not matched to a gene. CDR1 GITISATS and CDR2 ISYDGTV come from the germline V gene (reference sequence). CDR3 nucleotide sequence: TGTGCCTTGTGGGAGGTGCAGGAGTTGGGCAAAAAAATCAAGGTATTT. Protein: CALWEVQELGKKIKVF.

This clone is hyperexpanded (1% or more) by share. The chain employs TRGV3 and TRGJP1. Trimming removed 0 bases from V and 1 base from J; junction bases left unmatched: 2. The CDR3 spans 15 residues. Germline loops: CDR1 VTNTFY, CDR2 YDVSTARD (reference sequence). This CDR3 reads CATWDRPTTGWFKIF. CDR3 in DNA: TGTGCCACCTGGGACAGGCCTACCACTGGTTGGTTCAAGATATTT.

This clone is large by share. The V and J genes are TRGV5 and TRGJ1 or TRGJ2. J lost 1 base, V lost 0 bases, and 0 bases had no gene match. The CDR3 consists of 13 residues. The germline CDR1 and CDR2 sequences are VINAFY and YDVSNSKD. Here the CDR3 reads CATWDRNYYKKLF. CDR3 nucleotide sequence: TGTGCCACCTGGGACAGGAATTATTATAAGAAACTCTTT.

By proportion, this clone is hyperexpanded. The V gene is TRGV9, the J gene TRGJ1 or TRGJ2. V was pared by 0 bases and J by 5 bases, with 4 bases of the junction left unmatched. The germline CDR1 and CDR2 sequences are GITISATS and ISYDGTV (reference sequence). This CDR3 contains 13 residues. The CDR3 loop is CALWEVRDYKKLF. For the CDR3, the DNA is TGTGCCTTGTGGGAGGTGCGCGATTATAAGAAACTCTTT.